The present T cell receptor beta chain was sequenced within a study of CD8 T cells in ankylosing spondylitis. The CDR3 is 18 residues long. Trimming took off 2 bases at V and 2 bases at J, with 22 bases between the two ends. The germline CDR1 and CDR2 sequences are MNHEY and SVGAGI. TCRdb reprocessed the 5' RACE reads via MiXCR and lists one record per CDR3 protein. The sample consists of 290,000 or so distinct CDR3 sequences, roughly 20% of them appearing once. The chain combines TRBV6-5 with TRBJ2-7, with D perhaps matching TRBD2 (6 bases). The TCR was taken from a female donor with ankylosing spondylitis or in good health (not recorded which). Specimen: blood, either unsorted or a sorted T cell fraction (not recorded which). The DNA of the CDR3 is TGTGCCAGCAGTTACAACGAGCCGGGGGTGGTTCGGACCTACGAGCAGTACTTC. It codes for CASSYNEPGVVRTYEQYF.